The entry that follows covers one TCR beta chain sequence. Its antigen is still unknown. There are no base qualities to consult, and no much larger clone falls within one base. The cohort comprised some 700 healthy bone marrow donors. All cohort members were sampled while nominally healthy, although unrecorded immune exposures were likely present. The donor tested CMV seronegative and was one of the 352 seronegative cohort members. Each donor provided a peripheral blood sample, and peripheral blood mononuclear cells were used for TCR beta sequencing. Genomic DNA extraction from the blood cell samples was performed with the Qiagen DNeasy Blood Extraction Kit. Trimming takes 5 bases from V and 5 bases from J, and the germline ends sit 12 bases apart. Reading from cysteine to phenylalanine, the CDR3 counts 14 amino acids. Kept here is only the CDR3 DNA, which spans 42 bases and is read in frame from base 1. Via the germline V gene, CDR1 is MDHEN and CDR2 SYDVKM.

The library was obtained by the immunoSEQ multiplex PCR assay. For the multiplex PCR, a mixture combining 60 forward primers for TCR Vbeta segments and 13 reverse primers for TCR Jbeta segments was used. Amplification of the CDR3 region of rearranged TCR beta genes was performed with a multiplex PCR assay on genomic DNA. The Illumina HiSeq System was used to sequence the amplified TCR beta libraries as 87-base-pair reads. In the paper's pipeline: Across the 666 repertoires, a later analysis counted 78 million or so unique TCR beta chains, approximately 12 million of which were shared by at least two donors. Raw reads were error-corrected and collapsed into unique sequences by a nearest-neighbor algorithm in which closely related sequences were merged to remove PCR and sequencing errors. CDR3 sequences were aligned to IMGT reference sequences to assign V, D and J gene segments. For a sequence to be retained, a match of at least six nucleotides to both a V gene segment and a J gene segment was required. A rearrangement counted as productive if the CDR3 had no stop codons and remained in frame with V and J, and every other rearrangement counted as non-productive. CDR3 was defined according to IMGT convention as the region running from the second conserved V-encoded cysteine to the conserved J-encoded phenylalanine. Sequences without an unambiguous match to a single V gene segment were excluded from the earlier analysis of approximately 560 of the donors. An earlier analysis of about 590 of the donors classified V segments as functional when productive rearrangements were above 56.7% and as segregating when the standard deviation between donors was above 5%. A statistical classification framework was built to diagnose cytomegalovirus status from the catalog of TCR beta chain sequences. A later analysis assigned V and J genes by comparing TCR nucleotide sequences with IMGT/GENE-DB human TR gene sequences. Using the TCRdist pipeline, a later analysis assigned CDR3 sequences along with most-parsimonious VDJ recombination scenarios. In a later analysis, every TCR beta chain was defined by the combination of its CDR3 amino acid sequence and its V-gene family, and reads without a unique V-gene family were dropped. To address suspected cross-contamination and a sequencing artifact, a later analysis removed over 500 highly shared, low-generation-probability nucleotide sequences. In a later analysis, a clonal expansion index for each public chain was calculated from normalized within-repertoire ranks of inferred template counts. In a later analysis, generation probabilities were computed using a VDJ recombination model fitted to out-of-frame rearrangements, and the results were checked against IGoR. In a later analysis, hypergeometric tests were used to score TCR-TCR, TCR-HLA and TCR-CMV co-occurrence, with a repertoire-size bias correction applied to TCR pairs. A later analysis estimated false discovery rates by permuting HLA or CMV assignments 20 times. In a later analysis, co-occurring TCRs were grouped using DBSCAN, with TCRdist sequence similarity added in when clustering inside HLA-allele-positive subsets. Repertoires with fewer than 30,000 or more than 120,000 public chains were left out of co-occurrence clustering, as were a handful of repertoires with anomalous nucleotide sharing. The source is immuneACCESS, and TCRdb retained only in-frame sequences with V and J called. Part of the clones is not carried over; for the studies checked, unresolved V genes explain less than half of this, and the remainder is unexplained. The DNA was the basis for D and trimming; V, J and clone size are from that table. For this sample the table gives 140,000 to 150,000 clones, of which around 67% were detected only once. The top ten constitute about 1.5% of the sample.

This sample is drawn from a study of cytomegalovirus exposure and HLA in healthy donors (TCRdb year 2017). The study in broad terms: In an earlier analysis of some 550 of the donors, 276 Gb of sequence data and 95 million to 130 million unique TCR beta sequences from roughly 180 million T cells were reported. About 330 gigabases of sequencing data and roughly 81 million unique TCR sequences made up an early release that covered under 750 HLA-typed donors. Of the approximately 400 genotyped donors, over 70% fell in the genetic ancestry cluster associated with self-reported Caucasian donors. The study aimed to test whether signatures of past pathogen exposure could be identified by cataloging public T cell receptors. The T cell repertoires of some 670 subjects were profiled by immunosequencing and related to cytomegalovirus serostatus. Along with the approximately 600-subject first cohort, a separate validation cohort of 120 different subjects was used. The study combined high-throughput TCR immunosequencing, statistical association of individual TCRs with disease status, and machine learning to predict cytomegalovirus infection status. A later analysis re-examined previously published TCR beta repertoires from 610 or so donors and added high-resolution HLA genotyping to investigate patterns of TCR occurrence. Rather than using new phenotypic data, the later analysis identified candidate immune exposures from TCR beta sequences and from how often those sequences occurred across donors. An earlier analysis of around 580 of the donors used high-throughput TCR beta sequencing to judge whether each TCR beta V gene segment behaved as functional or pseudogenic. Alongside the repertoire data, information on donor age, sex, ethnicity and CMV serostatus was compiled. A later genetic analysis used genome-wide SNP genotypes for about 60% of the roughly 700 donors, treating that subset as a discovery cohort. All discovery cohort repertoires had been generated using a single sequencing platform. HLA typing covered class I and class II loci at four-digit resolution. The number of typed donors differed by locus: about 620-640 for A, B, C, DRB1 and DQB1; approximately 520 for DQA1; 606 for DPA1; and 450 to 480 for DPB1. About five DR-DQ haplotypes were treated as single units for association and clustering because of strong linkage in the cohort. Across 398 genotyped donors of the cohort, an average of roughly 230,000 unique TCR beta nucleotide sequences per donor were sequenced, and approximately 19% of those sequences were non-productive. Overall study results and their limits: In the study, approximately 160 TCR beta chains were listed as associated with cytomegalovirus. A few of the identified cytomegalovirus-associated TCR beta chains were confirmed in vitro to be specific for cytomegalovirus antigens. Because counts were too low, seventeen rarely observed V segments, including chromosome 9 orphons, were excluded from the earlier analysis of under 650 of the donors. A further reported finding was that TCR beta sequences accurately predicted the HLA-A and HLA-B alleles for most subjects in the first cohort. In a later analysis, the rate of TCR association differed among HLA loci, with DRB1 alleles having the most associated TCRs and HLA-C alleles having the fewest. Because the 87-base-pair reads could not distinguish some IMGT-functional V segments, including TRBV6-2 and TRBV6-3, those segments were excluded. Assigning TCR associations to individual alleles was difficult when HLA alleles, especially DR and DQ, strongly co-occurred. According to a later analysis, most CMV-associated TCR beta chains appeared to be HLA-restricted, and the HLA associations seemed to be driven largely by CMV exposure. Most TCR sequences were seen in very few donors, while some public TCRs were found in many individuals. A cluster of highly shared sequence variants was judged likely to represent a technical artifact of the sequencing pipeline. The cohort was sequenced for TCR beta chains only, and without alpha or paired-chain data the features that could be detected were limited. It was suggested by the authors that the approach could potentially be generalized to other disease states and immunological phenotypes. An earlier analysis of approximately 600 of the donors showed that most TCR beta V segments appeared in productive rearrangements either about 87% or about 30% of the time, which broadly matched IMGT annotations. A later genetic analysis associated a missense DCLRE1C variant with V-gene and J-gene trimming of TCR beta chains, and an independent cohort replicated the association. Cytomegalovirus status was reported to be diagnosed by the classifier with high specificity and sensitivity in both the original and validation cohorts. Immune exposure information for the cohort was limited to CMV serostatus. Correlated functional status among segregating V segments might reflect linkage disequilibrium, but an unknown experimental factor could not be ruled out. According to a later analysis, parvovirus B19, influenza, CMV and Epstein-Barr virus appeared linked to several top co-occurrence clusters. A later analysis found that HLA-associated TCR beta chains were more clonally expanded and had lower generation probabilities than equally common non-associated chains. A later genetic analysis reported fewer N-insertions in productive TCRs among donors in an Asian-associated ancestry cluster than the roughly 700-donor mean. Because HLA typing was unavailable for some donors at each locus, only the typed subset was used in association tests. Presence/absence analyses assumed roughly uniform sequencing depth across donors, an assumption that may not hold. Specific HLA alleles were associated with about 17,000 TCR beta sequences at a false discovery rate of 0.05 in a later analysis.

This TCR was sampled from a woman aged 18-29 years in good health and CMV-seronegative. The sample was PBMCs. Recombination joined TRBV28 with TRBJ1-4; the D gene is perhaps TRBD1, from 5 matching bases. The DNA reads TGTGCCAGCAGTCCACGACAGCTCAATGAAAAACTGTTTTTT. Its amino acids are CASSPRQLNEKLFF.